Below are 20 T cell receptor beta chains sequenced from a single sample in a study of shared clonotypes between healthy human individuals. Profiling relied on immunoSEQ multiplex PCR, and the TCRdb table lists in-frame clones only, not all of them. There are 1.5 million to 1.9 million clones in the sample; around 98% occur only once, and roughly 0.42% lies in the top ten. The source material was naive CD4+ T cells sorted from blood. The subset denotes: CD45RA+ positively selected. The receptors originated from a man aged 25 to 40 in good health.

The gene calls are TRBV7-9 and TRBJ2-5; no firm D call. The germline V gene encodes CDR1 SEHNR and CDR2 FQNEAQ (reference sequence). The CDR3 consists of 14 residues. V gave up 5 bases and J gave up 1 base, with 11 bases separating them. CDR3 bases: TGTGCCAGCAGCCCCCTTCGTGGCCAAGAGACCCAGTACTTC. It yields the protein CASSPLRGQETQYF.

This clone has just one count. The chain is built from TRBV5-4 and TRBJ1-3; D not resolved. The V end was cut by 3 bases, the J end by 5 bases, with 15 bases between. This CDR3 is built from 15 residues. Germline CDR1 and CDR2: SGHNT and YYREEE (reference sequence). The CDR3 sequence is CASSSNPGERNTIYF. CDR3 nucleotide sequence: TGTGCCAGCAGCTCAAACCCCGGGGAACGAAACACCATATATTTT.

This clone was seen only once. The gene calls are TRBV2 and TRBJ2-7; the match to TRBD2 covers 10 bases. Germline CDR1 reads SNHLY; CDR2 reads FYNNEI. Losses at the gene ends were 6 bases for V and 1 base for J; bases not matched to a gene: 6. CDR3 length: 15 residues. The CDR3 spells CASRRGLASSYEQYF. The CDR3 nucleotides are TGTGCCAGCAGGAGGGGACTAGCGTCGTCCTACGAGCAGTACTTC.

This chain's CDR3 is CASSPRQGARLQPQHF. Here the CDR3 DNA reads TGTGCCAGCAGCCCAAGACAGGGGGCGAGGCTACAGCCCCAGCATTTT. The chain employs TRBV7-2 and TRBJ1-5; 10 nucleotides agree with TRBD1. This CDR3 contains 16 residues. Germline V gene lookup returns CDR1 SGHTA and CDR2 FQGNSA. The V and J ends lost 5 bases and 7 bases, in that order; junction bases with no gene match: 11.

The V call is TRBV15, the J call TRBJ1-4; possibly TRBD1 for D (5 bases). V was shortened by 0 bases and J by 6 bases, with 8 bases between the two germline ends. From germline, CDR1 is LNHNV and CDR2 YYDKDF (reference sequence). The CDR3 is made up of 14 amino acids. CDR3: CATSREGGYEKLFF. CDR3 DNA sequence: TGTGCCACCAGCAGAGAGGGGGGTTATGAAAAACTGTTTTTT.

The chain carries TRBV7-8 and TRBJ2-3; D possibly matches TRBD1 or TRBD2 (5 bases each). Trimming pared 10 bases from V and 1 base from J, leaving 12 bases between. Germline V gives CDR1 SGHVS, CDR2 FQNEAQ. The CDR3 consists of 13 residues. The CDR3 DNA reads TGTGCCACAGATGGGGGTCGCACAGATACGCAGTATTTT. It is translated as CATDGGRTDTQYF.

The rearrangement uses TRBV10-3 and TRBJ2-2; 9 bases fit TRBD2. The CDR3 is 15 amino acids. Germline V CDR1 and CDR2: ENHRY, SYGVKD. J was trimmed by 4 bases and V by 3 bases; bases with no gene match: 3. The CDR3, as DNA: TGTGCCATCAGTGATAGCGGGAGTGTCACCGGGGAGCTGTTTTTT. Translation: CAISDSGSVTGELFF.

This chain connects TRBV6-5 to TRBJ2-1, with D unclear. This CDR3 comprises 14 residues. V was clipped by 2 bases and J by 4 bases, with 9 bases between them. Per the germline V gene, CDR1 is MNHEY and CDR2 is SVGAGI. The CDR3 protein is CASSYPASYNEQFF. The CDR3 DNA sequence: TGTGCCAGCAGTTACCCCGCCAGTTACAATGAGCAGTTCTTC.

The CDR3 is CATDDGTGRPGELFF. CDR3 sequence (DNA): TGTGCCACCGACGATGGGACAGGGAGACCCGGGGAGCTGTTTTTT. The chain is built from TRBV5-4 and TRBJ2-2; TRBD1 agrees at 9 bases. After removal of 9 bases from V and 6 bases from J, the junction contained 12 bases not matched to a gene. Germline V lookup: CDR1 SGHNT, CDR2 YYREEE (reference sequence). CDR3 length equals 15 residues.

The chain couples TRBV5-1 to TRBJ2-1, with 9 bases that match TRBD2. The CDR3 is 17 residues long. The junction had 5 bases not matched to a gene; V was cut back by 0 bases and J by 1 base. Germline V gene data show CDR1 as SGHRS and CDR2 as YFSETQ. The CDR3 region has the DNA TGCGCCAGCAGCTTGGGTAGCGGGAGCCCGTCCTACAATGAGCAGTTCTTC. Translated, it gives CASSLGSGSPSYNEQFF.

V usage is TRBV7-8 and J usage is TRBJ2-1; TRBD2 aligns across 9 bases. The CDR3 totals 17 residues. V lost 3 bases to trimming and J lost 0 bases; unmatched junction nucleotides: 6. Germline values: CDR1 SGHVS, CDR2 FQNEAQ. Written as DNA, the CDR3 is TGTGCCAGCAGCTTTTTTGGCGGGAGGGCCTCCTACAATGAGCAGTTCTTC. It specifies CASSFFGGRASYNEQFF.

The CDR3 DNA is TGTGCCAGCAGCCCCCTGAAAAGCGGGAGGATCTATGATACGCAGTATTTT. Amino acid sequence: CASSPLKSGRIYDTQYF. The chain recombines TRBV4-2 with TRBJ2-3, with 9 bases that match TRBD2. V was clipped by 4 bases and J by 6 bases; unmatched bases: 14. The CDR3 is made up of 17 amino acids. Looked up from germline, CDR1 is LGHNA and CDR2 is YNFKEQ.

A word on this clone: Within the sample, other DNA sequences also encode this same CDR3. V gene TRBV11-3 combines with J gene TRBJ2-5; TRBD2 matches 7 bases. Germline CDR1 SGHNT, CDR2 YENEEA. J was trimmed by 5 bases and V by 2 bases; bases with no gene match: 2. The length of the CDR3 is 13 residues. The CDR3, as DNA: TGTGCCAGCAGCTTACTGGGAGGGGAGACCCAGTACTTC. This gives the protein CASSLLGGETQYF.

The rearrangement uses TRBV2 and TRBJ2-2, with 9 bases that match TRBD1. V lost 3 bases to trimming and J lost 6 bases; unmatched junction nucleotides: 5. Germline V gene lookup returns CDR1 SNHLY and CDR2 FYNNEI. The CDR3 runs to 15 residues. The CDR3 protein is CASSETGGLAGELFF. The DNA of the CDR3 is TGTGCCAGCAGTGAGACAGGGGGATTGGCCGGGGAGCTGTTTTTT.

CDR3 sequence: CASSQAAVGYEQYF. CDR3 DNA sequence: TGCGCCAGCAGCCAAGCGGCAGTCGGGTACGAGCAGTACTTC. The chain links TRBV4-3 to TRBJ2-7; no definite D call. The length of the CDR3 is 14 residues. V was cut by 1 base and J by 4 bases, with 11 bases left in between. CDR1 is LGHNA, CDR2 YSLEER, per germline.

In the case of this clone: In the same sample, other DNA sequences code for this CDR3. The J gene is TRBJ2-7, the V gene TRBV6-5; D not resolved. The CDR3 is 12 amino acids. CDR1 is MNHEY, CDR2 SVGAGI, per germline. Trimming cost V 4 bases and J 2 bases, with 6 bases left between them. The CDR3 nucleotides are TGTGCCAGCAGTTCCTTAACCTACGAGCAGTACTTC. It encodes CASSSLTYEQYF.

The chain uses TRBV27 and TRBJ2-7; 11 bases map to TRBD1. This CDR3 region has 17 residues. V lost 0 bases and J lost 1; bases outside the gene matches: 5. The V gene's germline CDR1 is MNHEY and CDR2 SMNVEV (reference sequence). CDR3 bases: TGTGCCAGCAGTTTATCTGGACAGGGGGCCTCATCCTACGAGCAGTACTTC. Translating it yields CASSLSGQGASSYEQYF.

The chain links TRBV19 to TRBJ1-3, with unresolved D. Germline-derived CDR1 and CDR2 are LNHDA and SQIVND (reference sequence). V lost 7 bases, J lost 0 bases, and 7 bases lay in between. The CDR3 sequence is 13 residues long. Here the CDR3 reads CASKWDSGNTIYF. CDR3 sequence (DNA): TGTGCCAGTAAATGGGACTCTGGAAACACCATATATTTT.

This chain links TRBV4-3 with TRBJ2-1, with 9 bases that match TRBD2. Germline CDR1 reads LGHNA; CDR2 reads YSLEER. The junction had 7 bases not matched to a gene; V was cut back by 0 bases and J by 7 bases. The CDR3 consists of 16 residues. Here the CDR3 reads CASSQEPGLAVNEQFF. The DNA of the CDR3 is TGCGCCAGCAGCCAAGAACCGGGACTAGCAGTAAATGAGCAGTTCTTC.

This sequence joins TRBV10-3 and TRBJ2-7, with a weak D call TRBD1 (5 bases). Trimming took off 5 bases at V and 1 base at J, with 9 bases between the two ends. The V gene's germline CDR1 is ENHRY and CDR2 SYGVKD. This CDR3 contains 13 residues. CDR3 protein: CAISRQTSYEQYF. CDR3 nucleotide sequence: TGTGCCATCAGTCGACAGACGTCCTACGAGCAGTACTTC.